Sequencing of this T cell receptor beta chain was carried out in a study of a mutant IDH1 vaccine in newly diagnosed glioma. Looking at the study overall: Vaccines were first given 4-6 weeks after radiotherapy alone, or with temozolomide cycles. Every participant had undergone radiotherapy, temozolomide, or both before, and most underwent both. Study-level points and caveats: Evidence of vaccine-induced immune responses was documented in 80% to 95% of patients.

The sample's time point: week 5, during vaccination. One vaccine dose held 300 ug of mutant IDH1 20-mer peptide and came with topical imiquimod. Profiling relied on immunoSEQ multiplex PCR, and the TCRdb table lists in-frame clones only, not all of them. Here the sample spans 35,000 to 45,000 clones, roughly nine tenths being singletons. As for this clone: The antigen remains unidentified.

Germline V CDR1 and CDR2: LNHNV, YYDKDF (reference sequence). The CDR3 runs 17 residues. V lost 1 base, J lost 2 bases, and 5 bases stayed unmatched. The clonotype was recovered from a man aged 45 to 65 with glioma. The input for sequencing was PBMCs, taken from a glioma patient whose treatment included an IDH1 peptide vaccine. The chain links TRBV15 to TRBJ1-5; 10 nucleotides match TRBD1. The CDR3 nucleotides read TGTGCCACCAGCAGAGGGGCGGACAGGGGGGGCAATCAGCCCCAGCATTTT. This codes for CATSRGADRGGNQPQHF.